This TCR beta chain was sequenced for a study of cytomegalovirus exposure and HLA in healthy donors. The CDR3 spans 15 residues. Germline loops: CDR1 MNHEY, CDR2 SVGAGI. V lost 6 bases and J lost 1, with 15 bases in between. General observations from the study: In an earlier analysis, in some 500 donors, most V segments appeared productive either ~87% or ~30% of the time.

Remarks on this clone: Its cognate antigen is unknown.

Amplification used 60 Vbeta primers and 13 Jbeta primers. Some clones are missing from TCRdb's copy, which holds only in-frame ones; the method was immunoSEQ multiplex PCR. The sample consists of some 140,000 clones, 79% of them appearing once. The TCR was taken from a male donor in good health and CMV-seronegative. The source material was PBMCs. V gene TRBV6-5 combines with J gene TRBJ1-2; D perhaps matches TRBD1 (5 bases). The CDR3 DNA reads TGTGCCAGCAGACCGGGGGTGCTCTATAACTATGGCTACACCTTC. This encodes CASRPGVLYNYGYTF.